This entry concerns a single T cell receptor (beta chain). The record originates from a study of blood T cell repertoires in COVID-19. Study information: Whether acute or convalescent, the COVID-19 samples came from the United States, Italy and Spain.

This CDR3 is 16 amino acids long. CDR1 is MNHEY and CDR2 is SVGEGT in the germline V gene. Trimming stripped 5 bases from V and 0 bases from J, with 14 bases between. Libraries were prepared by immunoSEQ multiplex PCR; TCRdb keeps only in-frame clonotypes and omits some of them. Of 120,000 or so clones listed, approximately 80% are singletons. The receptor's source is a human donor in a cohort sampled during active COVID-19. Specimen: peripheral blood. J is TRBJ2-1 and V is TRBV6-2 or TRBV6-3; tentative D call: TRBD2 (5 bases). CDR3 sequence: CASSQQRISSYNEQFF. The CDR3 region has the DNA TGTGCCAGCAGTCAGCAGCGGATCAGCTCCTACAATGAGCAGTTCTTC.